Following are 16 T cell receptor beta chains from one sample sequenced in a study of T cells in Graves' hyperthyroidism and ophthalmopathy (dated by TCRdb to the late 2010s). The library came from multiplex PCR. Sequencing relied on an Illumina HiSeq 2000. The TCR beta CDR3 regions were amplified from the RNA transcripts. For the first round of RT-PCR on the TCR CDR3, the HTBI primer set was used together with the Qiagen OneStep RT-PCR kit. The public reads were quality trimmed at Q25 with fastp and then assembled into clones with MiXCR by TCRdb, keeping productive beta chains. One record per CDR3 amino acid sequence lists the most common genes and DNA. This sample gives fewer than 500,000 distinct CDR3 sequences in total; around 15% of them show up just once. Of the sample, about 18% falls within the top ten clones. Sequenced sample: blood. These receptors all stem from a woman aged 25 to 39 with Graves' ophthalmopathy.

This clonotype was found many times. CDR3 sequence: CASSESLTQAVYGYTF. CDR3 sequence (DNA): TGCGCCAGCAGTGAGTCATTGACGCAGGCCGTCTATGGCTACACCTTC. V is TRBV10-2 and J is TRBJ1-2; D not resolved. V dropped 0 bases and J dropped 4 bases, with 15 bases sitting between them. The germline gives CDR1 WSHSY, CDR2 SAAADI. The CDR3 is made up of 16 amino acids.

The V and J genes are TRBV6-1 and TRBJ2-2, with a possible D match to TRBD1 (6 bases). Germline-derived CDR1 and CDR2 are MNHNS and SASEGT. Trimming shortened V by 8 bases and J by 6 bases, and 22 bases separated the two germline ends. This CDR3 contains 16 residues. In DNA, the CDR3 is TGTGCCAGCGAGTTAGCCCAGGGGACGGGCTCCGGGGAGCTGTTTTTT. Translated, it gives CASELAQGTGSGELFF.

This clonotype was recorded at least ten times. The gene calls are TRBV12-5 and TRBJ1-1, with D perhaps matching TRBD1 (5 bases). CDR1 LGHNT and CDR2 FRNRAP come from the germline V gene. CDR3 length: 17 residues. Trimming shortened V by 2 bases and J by 1 base, and 17 bases separated the two germline ends. The CDR3 loop reads CASGLRHGGKQNTEAFF. CDR3 bases: TGTGCTAGTGGTTTGAGACACGGGGGGAAACAGAACACTGAAGCTTTCTTT.

There are a few counts of this clonotype. The chain is built from TRBV6-1 and TRBJ2-4; D is tentatively TRBD1 or TRBD2 (5 bases each). This CDR3 spans 13 amino acids. V was shortened by 8 bases and J by 7 bases, with 15 bases between the two germline ends. Germline V CDR1 and CDR2: MNHNS, SASEGT. The chain's CDR3 is CASRQGIANIQYF. The DNA for the CDR3 is TGTGCCAGCCGCCAGGGCATAGCGAACATTCAGTACTTC.

Many counts were recorded for this clonotype. The chain recombines TRBV6-1 with TRBJ2-7; 7 bases agree with TRBD1. This CDR3 has 16 amino acids. The ends lost 4 bases at V and 1 base at J; junction bases unmatched: 10. Germline V CDR1 and CDR2: MNHNS, SASEGT. In DNA form, the CDR3 reads TGTGCCAGCAGTGTTATCATATCGGGACAGTCCTACGAGCAGTACTTC. Its protein is CASSVIISGQSYEQYF.

The gene calls are TRBV6-2 or TRBV6-3 and TRBJ1-1; TRBD1 matches 8 bases. The V and J ends lost 4 bases and 1 base, in that order; junction bases with no gene match: 5. This CDR3 has 15 residues. The V gene's germline CDR1 is MNHEY and CDR2 SVGEGT. The CDR3 protein is CASSFPDRANTEAFF. In DNA, the CDR3 is TGTGCCAGCAGTTTCCCGGACAGGGCGAACACTGAAGCTTTCTTT.

The genes are TRBV3-1 and TRBJ2-7; TRBD2 aligns across 13 bases. The CDR3 covers 14 residues. The V segment lost 5 bases and the J segment 6 bases; nucleotides outside the gene matches: 4. Germline CDR1 reads LGHDT; CDR2 reads YNNKEL (reference sequence). The CDR3 sequence is CASSTSGGAIEQYF. CDR3 nucleotide sequence: TGTGCCAGCAGCACTAGCGGGGGGGCCATCGAGCAGTACTTC.

This clonotype was observed many times. This rearrangement joins TRBV11-3 to TRBJ1-1; the D gene is possibly TRBD1 (5 bases). Looked up from germline, CDR1 is SGHNT and CDR2 is YENEEA. Trimming cost V 1 base and J 3 bases, with 12 bases left between them. The CDR3 length is 15 residues. CDR3 sequence: CASSLAGTLDTEAFF. The CDR3 coding sequence is TGTGCCAGCAGCTTAGCCGGGACCCTAGACACTGAAGCTTTCTTT.

The chain employs TRBV5-4 and TRBJ2-7; a possible D gene is TRBD2 (6 bases). This CDR3 is 13 amino acids long. V was cut by 0 bases and J by 9 bases, with 13 bases left in between. Germline V gene sequence: CDR1 SGHNT, CDR2 YYREEE (reference sequence). CDR3 loop: CASSLVGSGVQYF. The CDR3 bases are TGTGCCAGCAGCTTGGTGGGTAGCGGTGTGCAGTACTTC.

V usage is TRBV5-1 and J usage is TRBJ2-1; 13 nucleotides align to TRBD2. Trimming removed 4 bases from V and 5 bases from J; junction bases left unmatched: 6. The V gene's germline CDR1 is SGHRS and CDR2 YFSETQ. CDR3 size: 16 residues. CDR3 in DNA: TGCGCCAGCAGCACCGGACTAGCGGGAGTTAACAATGAGCAGTTCTTC. It is translated as CASSTGLAGVNNEQFF. Based on the CDR3 plus reference TRBV5-1 and TRBJ2-1, the full variable domain is KAGVTQTPRYLIKTRGQQVTLSCSPISGHRSVSWYQQTPGQGLQFLFEYFSETQRNKGNFPGRFSGRQFSNSRSEMNVSTLELGDSALYLCASSTGLAGVNNEQFFGPGTRLTVL.

This chain connects TRBV7-9 to TRBJ2-2; TRBD2 matches 15 bases. Germline CDR1 is SEHNR and CDR2 is FQNEAQ (reference sequence). After removal of 5 bases from V and 0 bases from J, the junction contained 10 bases not matched to a gene. The CDR3 covers 20 residues. This CDR3 is CASSRRGGLAGGPNTGELFF. In nucleotides, the CDR3 is TGTGCCAGCAGCCGACGAGGGGGACTAGCGGGGGGACCGAACACCGGGGAGCTGTTTTTT.

This chain connects TRBV4-2 to TRBJ1-1, with D tentatively TRBD1 (5 bases). V was trimmed by 0 bases and J by 1 base, leaving 12 bases between them. Germline V CDR1 and CDR2: LGHNA, YNFKEQ. The CDR3 is 16 amino acids. The CDR3 protein is CASSQETQQGNTEAFF. CDR3 nucleotide sequence: TGTGCCAGCAGCCAAGAGACCCAGCAGGGGAACACTGAAGCTTTCTTT.

This clonotype came up many times. V gene TRBV2 combines with J gene TRBJ2-7; a possible D gene is TRBD1 (6 bases). The V gene lost 3 bases and the J gene lost 1 base, with 13 bases spanning the gap. The germline gives CDR1 SNHLY, CDR2 FYNNEI. This CDR3 region has 15 residues. CDR3 DNA sequence: TGTGCCAGCAGTGACCTCCTAGGGGGATCCTACGAGCAGTACTTC. Its protein product is CASSDLLGGSYEQYF.

This clonotype occurred many times. The chain links TRBV11-2 to TRBJ2-7; possible D gene TRBD1, 6 bases. The V end lost 5 bases, the J end lost 2 bases, and 16 bases lay between the germline ends. Germline loops: CDR1 SGHAT, CDR2 FQNNGV. The CDR3 totals 15 residues. The CDR3 sequence is CASSDHRDKAYEQYF. The CDR3 DNA reads TGTGCCAGCAGCGACCACCGGGACAAAGCCTACGAGCAGTACTTC.

Many counts were recorded for this clonotype. V usage is TRBV2 and J usage is TRBJ1-2; TRBD1 might be the D (5 bases). CDR3 size: 13 residues. V dropped 6 bases and J dropped 7 bases, with 15 bases sitting between them. Germline V gene lookup returns CDR1 SNHLY and CDR2 FYNNEI. Written as DNA, the CDR3 is TGTGCCAGCAGGAACACGGTCGGGGGTGGCTACACCTTC. Translated, it gives CASRNTVGGGYTF. The whole variable domain, remainder taken from reference TRBV2 and TRBJ1-2, is EPEVTQTPSHQVTQMGQEVILRCVPISNHLYFYWYRQILGQKVEFLVSFYNNEISEKSEIFDDQFSVERPDGSNFTLKIRSTKLEDSAMYFCASRNTVGGGYTFGSGTRLTVV.

This clonotype has ten or more counts. The chain recombines TRBV7-9 with TRBJ1-4; D not certain. This CDR3 has 16 amino acids. V lost 4 bases, J lost 4 bases, and 16 bases lay in between. Germline CDR1 is SEHNR and CDR2 is FQNEAQ (reference sequence). The CDR3 DNA follows: TGTGCCAGCAGCTCCCAGCTACAGAGATTTAATGAAAAACTGTTTTTT. This encodes CASSSQLQRFNEKLFF.